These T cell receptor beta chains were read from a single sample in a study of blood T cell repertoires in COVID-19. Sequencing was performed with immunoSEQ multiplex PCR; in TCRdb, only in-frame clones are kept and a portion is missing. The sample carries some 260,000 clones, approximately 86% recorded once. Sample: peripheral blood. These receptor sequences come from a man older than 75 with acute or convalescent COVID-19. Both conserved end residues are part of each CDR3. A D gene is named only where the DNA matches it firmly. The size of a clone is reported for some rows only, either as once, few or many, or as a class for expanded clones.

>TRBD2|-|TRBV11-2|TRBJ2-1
CASSFSGTRLGEQFF
TGTGCCAGCAGCTTTTCCGGGACTAGACTGGGTGAGCAGTTCTTC
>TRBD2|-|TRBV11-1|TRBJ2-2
CASRSSSGRNTGELFF
TGTGCCAGCAGGTCGTCTAGCGGGAGGAACACCGGGGAGCTGTTTTTT
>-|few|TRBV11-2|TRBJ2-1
CASSSRQADADYNEQFF
TGTGCCAGCAGCTCACGACAGGCCGATGCCGATTACAATGAGCAGTTCTTC
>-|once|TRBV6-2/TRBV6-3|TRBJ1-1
CASSYPGGMNTEAFF
TGTGCCAGCAGTTACCCGGGCGGGATGAACACTGAAGCTTTCTTT
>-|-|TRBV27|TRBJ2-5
CASSPRGQETQYF
TGTGCCAGCAGTCCACGCGGCCAAGAGACCCAGTACTTC
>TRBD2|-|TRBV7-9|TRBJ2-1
CASSPGLAGQGEQFF
TGTGCCAGCAGCCCTGGACTAGCGGGCCAGGGTGAGCAGTTCTTC
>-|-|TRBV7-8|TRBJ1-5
CASSAAYGGQPQHF
TGTGCCAGCAGCGCAGCCTACGGGGGTCAGCCCCAGCATTTT
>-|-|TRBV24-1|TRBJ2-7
CATSDFNRHPGQYF
TGTGCCACCAGTGATTTCAACAGGCACCCTGGGCAGTACTTC
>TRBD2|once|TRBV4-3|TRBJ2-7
CASSQGGLAGGNSYEQYF
TGCGCCAGCAGCCAAGGTGGGCTAGCGGGGGGGAACTCCTACGAGCAGTACTTC
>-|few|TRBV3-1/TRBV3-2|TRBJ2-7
CASSLDLPRTGTGTIGYEQYF
TGTGCCAGCAGCCTCGACCTGCCTAGGACAGGGACCGGGACTATAGGTTACGAGCAGTACTTC
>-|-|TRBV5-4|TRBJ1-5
CASSLAGGNQPQHF
TGTGCCAGCAGCTTGGCGGGGGGCAATCAGCCCCAGCATTTT
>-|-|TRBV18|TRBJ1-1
CASSQDRNRESAFF
TGTGCCAGCTCGCAGGACAGAAATAGGGAGAGCGCTTTCTTT
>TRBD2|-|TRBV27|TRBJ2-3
CASSFSSGVDTQYF
TGTGCCAGCAGTTTTTCTAGCGGCGTAGATACGCAGTATTTT
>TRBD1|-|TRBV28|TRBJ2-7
CASGRTGSSYEQYF
TGTGCCAGCGGACGGACAGGGAGTTCCTACGAGCAGTACTTC
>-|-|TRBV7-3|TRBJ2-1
CASSSTGYNEQFF
TGTGCCAGCAGCTCTACAGGATACAATGAGCAGTTCTTC
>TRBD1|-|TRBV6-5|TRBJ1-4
CASSFGTGSEKLFF
TGTGCCAGCAGTTTCGGGACAGGGAGTGAAAAACTGTTTTTT
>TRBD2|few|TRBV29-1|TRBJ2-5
CSVEREGLETQYF
TGCAGCGTTGAGCGGGAGGGCCTGGAGACCCAGTACTTC
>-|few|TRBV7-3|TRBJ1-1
CASSEQTNTEAFF
TGTGCCAGCAGCGAACAGACGAACACTGAAGCTTTCTTT
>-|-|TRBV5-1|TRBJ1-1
CASSLDSGDTEAFF
TGCGCCAGCAGCTTGGATTCCGGTGACACTGAAGCTTTCTTT
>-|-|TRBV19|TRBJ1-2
CASSRGWDYGYTF
TGTGCCAGTAGTCGCGGATGGGACTATGGCTACACCTTC
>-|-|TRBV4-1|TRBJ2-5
CASSQVPLSPGETQYF
TGCGCCAGCAGCCAAGTCCCCCTGTCCCCGGGGGAGACCCAGTACTTC
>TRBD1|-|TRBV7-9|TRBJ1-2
CASSLGPQGAGGYTF
TGTGCCAGCAGCTTAGGTCCCCAGGGGGCAGGAGGCTACACCTTC
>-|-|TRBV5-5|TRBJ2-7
CASSLQGTRNYEQYF
TGTGCCAGCAGCTTGCAGGGTACTCGTAACTACGAGCAGTACTTC
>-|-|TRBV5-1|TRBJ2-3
CASSLGRGDTQYF
TGCGCCAGCAGCTTGGGCAGGGGAGATACGCAGTATTTT
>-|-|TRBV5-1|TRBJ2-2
CASSESVRELFF
TGCGCCAGCAGCGAGAGCGTGAGGGAGCTGTTTTTT
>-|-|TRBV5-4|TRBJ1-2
CASSLDQGLNYGYTF
TGTGCCAGCAGCTTGGACCAGGGGCTGAACTATGGCTACACCTTC
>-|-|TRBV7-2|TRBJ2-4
CASSLGQGSTIQYF
TGTGCCAGCAGCTTAGGGCAGGGGTCGACCATTCAGTACTTC
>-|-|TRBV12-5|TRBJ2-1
CASGSGSSYNEQFF
TGTGCTAGTGGTAGCGGTAGCTCCTACAATGAGCAGTTCTTC
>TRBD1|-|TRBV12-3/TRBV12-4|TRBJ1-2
CASSPGQGGGYTF
TGTGCCAGCAGCCCTGGACAGGGTGGGGGCTACACCTTC
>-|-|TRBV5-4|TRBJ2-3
CASSLGLAFTDTQYF
TGTGCCAGCAGCTTGGGGCTAGCCTTCACAGATACGCAGTATTTT
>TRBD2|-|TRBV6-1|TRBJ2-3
CASSEEVAGKSDTQYF
TGTGCCAGCAGTGAAGAGGTAGCGGGAAAGTCAGATACGCAGTATTTT
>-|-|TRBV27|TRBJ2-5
CASSQRRAGSQETQYF
TGTGCCAGCAGCCAAAGGCGGGCGGGGAGCCAAGAGACCCAGTACTTC
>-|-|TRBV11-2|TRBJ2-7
CASSLLRSSAYEQYF
TGTGCCAGCAGCTTACTTCGGAGTAGCGCTTACGAGCAGTACTTC
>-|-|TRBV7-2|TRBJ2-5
CASSLAGRLETQYF
TGTGCCAGCAGCTTAGCGGGGCGTTTGGAGACCCAGTACTTC
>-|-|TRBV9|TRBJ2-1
CASSVATIQPGEQFF
TGTGCCAGCAGCGTAGCTACTATCCAGCCGGGTGAGCAGTTCTTC
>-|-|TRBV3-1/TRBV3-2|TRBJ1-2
CASSHLRSFNYGYTF
TGTGCCAGCAGCCACCTCAGGTCCTTTAACTATGGCTACACCTTC
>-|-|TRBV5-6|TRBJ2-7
CASSFRQVRYEQYF
TGTGCCAGCAGCTTTAGACAGGTCCGCTACGAGCAGTACTTC
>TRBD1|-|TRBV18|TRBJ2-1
CASSPRDRRFDEQFF
TGTGCCAGCTCACCCCGGGACAGGCGTTTCGATGAGCAGTTCTTC
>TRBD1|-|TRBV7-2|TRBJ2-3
CASRSRGTSTDTQYF
TGTGCCAGCAGGTCCAGGGGGACCAGCACAGATACGCAGTATTTT
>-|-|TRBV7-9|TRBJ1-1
CASSGSRRPNTEAFF
TGTGCCAGCAGTGGTTCTAGGCGACCGAACACTGAAGCTTTCTTT
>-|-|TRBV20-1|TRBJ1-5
CSASAPDQPQHF
TGCAGTGCTAGTGCTCCGGATCAGCCCCAGCATTTT
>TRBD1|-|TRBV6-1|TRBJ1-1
CASSEPNRGQGTEAFF
TGTGCCAGCAGTGAGCCTAACAGGGGGCAGGGCACTGAAGCTTTCTTT
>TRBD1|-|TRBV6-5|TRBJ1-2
CASRDRGRNYGYTF
TGTGCCAGCAGGGACAGGGGGCGTAACTATGGCTACACCTTC
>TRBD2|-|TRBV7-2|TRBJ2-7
CASSSTSGGGYEQYF
TGTGCCAGCAGCTCCACTAGCGGGGGGGGGTACGAGCAGTACTTC
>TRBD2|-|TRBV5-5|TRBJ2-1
CASSPGLAGRYNEQFF
TGTGCCAGCAGCCCGGGACTAGCGGGGCGGTACAATGAGCAGTTCTTC
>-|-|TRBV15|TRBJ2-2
CATSVIGSSGELFF
TGTGCCACCAGCGTCATAGGGAGTTCTGGGGAGCTGTTTTTT
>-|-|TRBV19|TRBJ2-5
CASSQDSRQETQYF
TGTGCCAGTAGTCAGGACAGCCGCCAAGAGACCCAGTACTTC
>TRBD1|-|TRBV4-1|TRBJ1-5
CASSHRQGVWGNQPQHF
TGCGCCAGCAGCCATAGACAGGGGGTTTGGGGCAATCAGCCCCAGCATTTT
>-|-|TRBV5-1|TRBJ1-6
CASSSGGDNSPLHF
TGCGCCAGCAGCTCTGGGGGGGATAATTCACCCCTCCACTTT
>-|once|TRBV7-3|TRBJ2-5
CASSLSGSVRETQYF
TGTGCCAGCAGCTTAAGTGGGAGTGTTCGAGAGACCCAGTACTTC
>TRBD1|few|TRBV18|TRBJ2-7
CASLIRTGGYEQYF
TGTGCCAGCCTAATTAGGACAGGGGGCTACGAGCAGTACTTC
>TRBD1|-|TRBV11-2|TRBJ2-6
CASSSPGQGAPGANVLTF
TGTGCCAGCAGCTCGCCGGGACAGGGGGCGCCTGGGGCCAACGTCCTGACTTTC
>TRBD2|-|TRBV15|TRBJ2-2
CATTLGGRGFGELFF
TGTGCCACCACCCTAGGCGGGAGGGGGTTCGGGGAGCTGTTTTTT
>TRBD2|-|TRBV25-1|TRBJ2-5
CASSEAGEETQYF
TGTGCCAGCAGTGAAGCGGGGGAAGAGACCCAGTACTTC
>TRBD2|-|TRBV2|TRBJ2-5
CASSGIAGARETQYF
TGTGCCAGCAGTGGAATAGCGGGGGCTAGAGAGACCCAGTACTTC